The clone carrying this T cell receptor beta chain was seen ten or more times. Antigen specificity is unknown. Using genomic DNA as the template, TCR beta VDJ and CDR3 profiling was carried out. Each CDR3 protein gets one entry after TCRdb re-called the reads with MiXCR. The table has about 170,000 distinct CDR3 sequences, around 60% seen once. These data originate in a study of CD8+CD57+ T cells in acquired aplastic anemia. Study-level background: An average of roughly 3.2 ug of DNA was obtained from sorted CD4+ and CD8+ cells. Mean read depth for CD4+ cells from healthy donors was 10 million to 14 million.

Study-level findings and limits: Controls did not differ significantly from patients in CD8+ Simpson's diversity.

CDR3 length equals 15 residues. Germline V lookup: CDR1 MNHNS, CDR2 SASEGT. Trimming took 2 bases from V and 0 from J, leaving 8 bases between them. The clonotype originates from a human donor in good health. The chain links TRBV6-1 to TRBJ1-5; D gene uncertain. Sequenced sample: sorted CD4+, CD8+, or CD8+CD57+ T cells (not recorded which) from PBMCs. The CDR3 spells CASSELEDSNQPQHF. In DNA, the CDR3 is TGTGCCAGCAGTGAATTGGAAGATAGCAATCAGCCCCAGCATTTT.